This T cell receptor beta chain was identified in a study of response to subunit inactivated influenza vaccine. The study, taken as a whole, reports: Researchers suggested that each seasonal influenza vaccination recruits few new T cells.

The CDR3 covers 15 residues. Trimming pared 3 bases from V and 1 base from J, leaving 11 bases between. TCRdb ran MiXCR on the RT-PCR reads and lists one entry per CDR3 protein. The sample contains 650,000 to 850,000 distinct CDR3 sequences, approximately 14% of which appear only once. This clonotype has a handful of counts. Antigen specificity is unknown. The chain links TRBV12-3 or TRBV12-4 to TRBJ2-3; TRBD2 might be the D (5 bases). The source material was PBMCs from blood, sampled roughly 15 days before vaccination. The sequence came from a man in his forties or fifties who received an inactivated influenza vaccine. The CDR3 here is CASSFFSGGTDTQYF. The CDR3 DNA follows: TGTGCCAGCAGTTTTTTCAGCGGAGGCACAGATACGCAGTATTTT.